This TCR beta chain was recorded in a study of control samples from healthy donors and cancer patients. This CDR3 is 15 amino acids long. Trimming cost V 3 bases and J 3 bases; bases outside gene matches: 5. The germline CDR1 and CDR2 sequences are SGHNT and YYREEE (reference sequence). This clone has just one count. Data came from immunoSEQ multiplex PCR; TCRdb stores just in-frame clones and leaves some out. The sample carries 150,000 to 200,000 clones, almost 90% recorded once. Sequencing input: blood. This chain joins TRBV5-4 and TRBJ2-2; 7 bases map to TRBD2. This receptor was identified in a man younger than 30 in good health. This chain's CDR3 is CASSSSGAYTGELFF. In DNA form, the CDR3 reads TGTGCCAGCAGCTCGAGCGGGGCCTACACCGGGGAGCTGTTTTTT.